This entry lists 23 T cell receptor beta chains sequenced from one sample in a study of blood T cell repertoires in COVID-19. Profiling relied on immunoSEQ multiplex PCR, and the TCRdb table lists in-frame clones only, not all of them. Of 55,000 to 80,000 clones detected, roughly 82% appear once; the ten largest clones hold around 5%. The sequenced sample was peripheral blood. These receptors all stem from a human donor in a cohort sampled during active COVID-19.

The V gene is TRBV5-4, the J gene TRBJ2-1; 12 bases are a match to TRBD1. CDR3 length equals 18 residues. Germline V gene lookup returns CDR1 SGHNT and CDR2 YYREEE (reference sequence). J gave up 8 bases and V 2 bases, and 14 bases lay outside the gene matches. The CDR3, as DNA: TGTGCCAGCAGCTTCGGAGGGGGGACAGGGGGCAAGGGCGATGAGCAGTTCTTC. Translating gives CASSFGGGTGGKGDEQFF.

The chain combines TRBV5-8 with TRBJ1-5, with TRBD1 matching over 10 bases. CDR3 size: 17 residues. Germline CDR1 is SGHTS and CDR2 is YDEGEE. V shed 4 bases, J shed 6 bases, and the junction held 13 bases outside the gene matches. CDR3 protein: CASSGRFAGQGGQPQHF. Written as DNA, the CDR3 is TGTGCCAGCAGCGGGAGGTTCGCAGGACAGGGGGGTCAGCCCCAGCATTTT.

The V gene is TRBV9, the J gene TRBJ1-2; 10 bases agree with TRBD1. This CDR3 comprises 12 residues. The germline V gene has CDR1 SGDLS and CDR2 YYNGEE. V lost 9 bases and J lost 5; bases outside the gene matches: 4. Here the CDR3 reads CAKTGGPYGYTF. The CDR3 bases are TGTGCCAAGACAGGGGGCCCGTATGGCTACACCTTC.

This clone was seen only a few times. The chain employs TRBV29-1 and TRBJ1-1; weak D call: TRBD1 (5 bases). CDR1 SQVTM and CDR2 ANQGSEA come from the germline V gene. The CDR3 loop spans 12 amino acids. V was trimmed by 3 bases and J by 7 bases, leaving 12 bases between them. The CDR3 DNA follows: TGCAGCGTTGACAGGGCCAATGGTGAAGCTTTCTTT. Amino acids: CSVDRANGEAFF. Filled out from reference TRBV29-1 and TRBJ1-1, the complete variable domain reads SAVISQKPSRDICQRGTSLTIQCQVDSQVTMMFWYRQQPGQSLTLIATANQGSEATYESGFVIDKFPISRPNLTFSTLTVSNMSPEDSSIYLCSVDRANGEAFFGQGTRLTVV.

The V and J genes are TRBV5-4 and TRBJ2-2; the D gene is possibly TRBD2 (5 bases). The V and J ends lost 7 bases and 2 bases respectively, with 15 bases between them. The CDR3 consists of 15 residues. The germline CDR1 and CDR2 sequences are SGHNT and YYREEE (reference sequence). CDR3 nucleotide sequence: TGTGCCAGCTCCGGCGGGCAGAGTAACACCGGGGAGCTGTTTTTT. Translation gives CASSGGQSNTGELFF.

There are a few counts of this clone. The chain couples TRBV2 to TRBJ1-4, with D possibly being TRBD1 (5 bases). Germline V gene sequence: CDR1 SNHLY, CDR2 FYNNEI. This CDR3 comprises 15 residues. V lost 4 bases and J 7 bases, leaving 16 bases between the germline ends. DNA for the CDR3: TGTGCCAGCAGTGGCTATCAGGGTTCATCTGAAAAACTGTTTTTT. Residues: CASSGYQGSSEKLFF.

The chain joins TRBV7-2 to TRBJ2-1, with 11 bases matching TRBD2. Trimming took 1 base from V and 8 from J; bases not matched to a gene: 4. This CDR3 has 15 residues. Germline values: CDR1 SGHTA, CDR2 FQGNSA. The CDR3 sequence: CASSLGPLAGDEQFF. As DNA, the CDR3 is TGTGCCAGCAGCTTAGGTCCACTAGCGGGGGATGAGCAGTTCTTC.

The CDR3 sequence is CASSFEELTYEQYF. The CDR3 DNA follows: TGCGCCAGCAGCTTTGAAGAGCTTACCTACGAGCAGTACTTC. This chain joins TRBV5-1 and TRBJ2-7; D remains ambiguous. Germline CDR1 reads SGHRS; CDR2 reads YFSETQ. V lost 2 bases and J lost 2, with 11 bases in between. The CDR3 spans 14 residues.

The chain carries TRBV6-5 and TRBJ2-5; D remains unclear. Trimming took 6 bases from V and 5 from J, leaving 13 bases between them. The CDR3 is 13 residues long. Per germline, CDR1 MNHEY and CDR2 SVGAGI. Here the CDR3 DNA reads TGTGCCAGCAGCCCAAAAACACCGGAGACCCAGTACTTC. As protein: CASSPKTPETQYF.

The J gene is TRBJ2-5, the V gene TRBV11-2; maybe TRBD1 (5 bases). CDR1 SGHAT and CDR2 FQNNGV come from the germline V gene. V was pared by 5 bases and J by 1 base, with 14 bases between. CDR3 length: 15 amino acids. CDR3 protein: CASSKSGHTQETQYF. In DNA form, the CDR3 reads TGTGCCAGCAGCAAATCAGGACACACCCAAGAGACCCAGTACTTC.

Details on this clone: The junction departs from germline at one end; a sequencing error may be responsible. The chain employs TRBV28 and TRBJ2-7, with 8 nucleotides matching TRBD1. Looked up from germline, CDR1 is MDHEN and CDR2 is SYDVKM. The CDR3 spans 12 residues. CDR3 bases: TGTGCCAGCAGTCCTGGACAGGGAACCTTCCACTTC. Protein: CASSPGQGTFHF.

V gene TRBV12-2 combines with J gene TRBJ1-2; whether TRBD1, the table's D call, matches the DNA was not checked. TRBV12-2 represents a pseudogene. The CDR3 extends over 16 amino acids. This CDR3 is CASRPVGQGCNYGYTF. The DNA for the CDR3 is TGTGCAAGTCGCCCCGTGGGACAGGGGTGTAACTATGGCTACACCTTC.

The chain carries TRBV27 and TRBJ2-2; D perhaps matches TRBD1 (5 bases). Per germline, CDR1 MNHEY and CDR2 SMNVEV (reference sequence). V shed 6 bases and J shed 7 bases, with 12 bases lying between them. The CDR3 length is 13 residues. The DNA of the CDR3 is TGTGCCAGCAGGCCTAAGGGGTACGGGGAGCTGTTTTTT. Amino acid sequence: CASRPKGYGELFF.

The chain joins TRBV2 to TRBJ2-1, with 9 bases matching TRBD2. The CDR3 length is 15 residues. V lost 8 bases and J lost 5; bases outside the gene matches: 10. Germline lookup yields CDR1 SNHLY and CDR2 FYNNEI. This CDR3 reads CASGRGLAQNNEQFF. The CDR3 DNA reads TGTGCCAGCGGTCGGGGACTAGCCCAAAACAATGAGCAGTTCTTC.

The V call is TRBV12-3 or TRBV12-4, the J call TRBJ2-1; no firm D call. This CDR3 is built from 13 residues. Trimming pared 8 bases from V and 1 base from J, leaving 9 bases between. CDR3 residues: CASAIASYNEQFF. CDR3 nucleotide sequence: TGTGCCAGCGCGATAGCTTCCTACAATGAGCAGTTCTTC.

The chain has TRBV6-1 and TRBJ2-1; 8 bases agree with TRBD1. The CDR3 runs 14 residues. The V gene's germline CDR1 is MNHNS and CDR2 SASEGT. V trimming: 2 bases; J trimming: 7 bases; junction bases outside the gene matches: 4. This CDR3 reads CASSENHRGNEQFF. The DNA for the CDR3 is TGTGCCAGCAGTGAAAACCACAGGGGGAATGAGCAGTTCTTC.

This chain links TRBV6-6 with TRBJ1-2; possible D gene TRBD1, 5 bases. Trimming took off 5 bases at V and 3 bases at J, with 7 bases between the two ends. This CDR3 region has 12 residues. Germline loops: CDR1 MNHNY, CDR2 SVGAGI (reference sequence). The CDR3 here is CASSPGYYGYTF. CDR3 DNA: TGTGCCAGCAGTCCAGGGTACTATGGCTACACCTTC.

J is TRBJ1-4 and V is TRBV5-1; 7 nucleotides align to TRBD1. Trimming took 4 bases from V and 4 from J; bases not matched to a gene: 10. The CDR3 loop spans 16 amino acids. Germline CDR1 SGHRS, CDR2 YFSETQ. The chain's CDR3 is CASSPNRQGHNEKLFF. CDR3 bases: TGCGCCAGCAGCCCAAATCGACAGGGACATAATGAAAAACTGTTTTTT.

The rearrangement uses TRBV6-1 and TRBJ2-1; D not certain. Germline CDR1 reads MNHNS; CDR2 reads SASEGT. The CDR3 is 12 residues long. The V gene lost 2 bases and the J gene lost 7 bases, with 6 bases spanning the gap. CDR3 protein: CASSEPPNEQFF. The CDR3 nucleotides read TGTGCCAGCAGTGAACCCCCGAATGAGCAGTTCTTC.

This chain uses TRBV7-3 with TRBJ2-2; 7 bases agree with TRBD2. CDR3 size: 15 residues. V lost 0 bases and J lost 5; bases outside the gene matches: 3. The germline V gene has CDR1 SGHTA and CDR2 FQGTGA. Written as DNA, the CDR3 is TGTGCCAGCAGCTTAACAGCGGGGAAAACCGGGGAGCTGTTTTTT. Protein sequence: CASSLTAGKTGELFF.

This clone was counted a single time. The chain joins TRBV3-1 (or the pseudogene TRBV3-2) to TRBJ2-7; D might be TRBD2 (5 bases). The V gene lost 1 base and the J gene lost 2 bases, with 9 bases spanning the gap. CDR1 and CDR2 from the germline V gene are LGHDT and YNNKEL (reference sequence). The CDR3 sequence is 14 residues long. CDR3 loop: CASSQGRATYEQYF. The DNA for the CDR3 is TGTGCCAGCAGCCAAGGGCGGGCCACCTACGAGCAGTACTTC.

The chain employs TRBV19 and TRBJ1-5; 7 nucleotides align to TRBD1. This CDR3 comprises 13 residues. V was clipped by 4 bases and J by 5 bases; unmatched bases: 2. CDR1 is LNHDA, CDR2 SQIVND, per germline (reference sequence). CDR3 amino acids: CASSTGTDQPQHF. The CDR3 DNA sequence: TGTGCCAGTAGTACTGGGACAGATCAGCCCCAGCATTTT.

The chain links TRBV3-1 (or the pseudogene TRBV3-2) to TRBJ2-7; TRBD1 aligns across 8 bases. This CDR3 comprises 14 residues. The germline CDR1 and CDR2 sequences are LGHDT and YNNKEL (reference sequence). After removal of 6 bases from V and 7 bases from J, the junction contained 11 bases not matched to a gene. The CDR3 loop reads CASSSGQDLGEQYF. CDR3 coding DNA: TGTGCCAGCAGTTCGGGACAGGATTTAGGAGAGCAGTACTTC.